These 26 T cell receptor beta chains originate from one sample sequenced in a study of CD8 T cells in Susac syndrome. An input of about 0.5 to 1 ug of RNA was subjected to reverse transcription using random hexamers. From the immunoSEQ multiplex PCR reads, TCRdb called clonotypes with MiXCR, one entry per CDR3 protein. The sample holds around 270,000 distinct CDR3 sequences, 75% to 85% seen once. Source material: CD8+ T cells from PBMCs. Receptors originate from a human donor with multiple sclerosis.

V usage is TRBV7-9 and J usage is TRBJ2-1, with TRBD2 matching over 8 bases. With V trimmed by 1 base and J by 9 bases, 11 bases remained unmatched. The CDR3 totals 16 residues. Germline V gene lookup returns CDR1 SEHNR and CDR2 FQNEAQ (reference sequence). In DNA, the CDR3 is TGTGCCAGCAGCTTAGAACCAGCGGGAGTTATTGGTGAGCAGTTCTTC. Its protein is CASSLEPAGVIGEQFF. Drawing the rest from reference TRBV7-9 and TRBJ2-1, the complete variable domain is DTGVSQNPRHKITKRGQNVTFRCDPISEHNRLYWYRQTLGQGPEFLTYFQNEAQLEKSRLLSDRFSAERPKGSFSTLEIQRTEQGDSAMYLCASSLEPAGVIGEQFFGPGTRLTVL.

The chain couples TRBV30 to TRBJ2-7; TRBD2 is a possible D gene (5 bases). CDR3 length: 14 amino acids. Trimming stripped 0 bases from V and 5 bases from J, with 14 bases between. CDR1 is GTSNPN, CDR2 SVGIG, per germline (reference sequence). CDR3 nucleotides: TGTGCCTGGAGTGTAGTATCGGGGAACGACGAGCAGTACTTC. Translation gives CAWSVVSGNDEQYF. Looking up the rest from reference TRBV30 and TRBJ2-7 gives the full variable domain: SQTIHQWPATLVQPVGSPLSLECTVEGTSNPNLYWYRQAAGRGLQLLFYSVGIGQISSEVPQNLSASRPQDRQFILSSKKLLLSDSGFYLCAWSVVSGNDEQYFGPGTRLTVT.

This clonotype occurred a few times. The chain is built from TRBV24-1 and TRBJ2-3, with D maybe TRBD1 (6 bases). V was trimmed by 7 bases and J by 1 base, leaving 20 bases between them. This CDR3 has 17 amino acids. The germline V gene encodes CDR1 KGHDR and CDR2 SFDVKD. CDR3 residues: CATSARAQGSGTDTQYF. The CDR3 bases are TGTGCCACCAGCGCCAGGGCCCAGGGGTCCGGCACAGATACGCAGTATTTT.

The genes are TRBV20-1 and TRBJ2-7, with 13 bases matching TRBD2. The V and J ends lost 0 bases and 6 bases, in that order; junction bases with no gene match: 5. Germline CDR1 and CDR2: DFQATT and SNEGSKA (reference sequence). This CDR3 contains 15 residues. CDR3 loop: CSARDGLAGVSEQYF. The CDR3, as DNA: TGCAGTGCTAGAGATGGACTAGCGGGAGTAAGCGAGCAGTACTTC.

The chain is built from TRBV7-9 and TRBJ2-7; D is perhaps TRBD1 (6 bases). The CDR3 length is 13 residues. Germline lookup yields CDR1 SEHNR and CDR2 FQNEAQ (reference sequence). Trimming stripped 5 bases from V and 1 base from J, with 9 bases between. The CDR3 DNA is TGTGCCAGCAGCAAGACAGGATCCTACGAGCAGTACTTC. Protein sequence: CASSKTGSYEQYF.

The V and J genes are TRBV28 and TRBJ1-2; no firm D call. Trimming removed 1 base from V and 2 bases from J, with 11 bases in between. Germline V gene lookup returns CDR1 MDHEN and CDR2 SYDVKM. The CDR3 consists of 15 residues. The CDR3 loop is CASSLSAGANYGYTF. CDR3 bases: TGTGCCAGCAGTTTATCGGCAGGAGCGAACTATGGCTACACCTTC.

DNA of the CDR3: TGCGCCAGCAGGGGACTAGCGGGACCGAACACCGGGGAGCTGTTTTTT. Protein product: CASRGLAGPNTGELFF. V and J are TRBV4-3 and TRBJ2-2; TRBD2 aligns across 13 bases. V lost 6 bases, J lost 0 bases, and 1 base stayed unmatched. The CDR3 extends over 16 amino acids. Germline CDR1 is LGHNA and CDR2 is YSLEER.

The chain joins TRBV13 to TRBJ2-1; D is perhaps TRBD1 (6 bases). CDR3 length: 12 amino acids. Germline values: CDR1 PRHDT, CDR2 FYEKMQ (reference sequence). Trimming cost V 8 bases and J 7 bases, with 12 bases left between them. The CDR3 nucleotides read TGTGCCAGCGGGGCAGGGGCTAATGAGCAGTTCTTC. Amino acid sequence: CASGAGANEQFF.

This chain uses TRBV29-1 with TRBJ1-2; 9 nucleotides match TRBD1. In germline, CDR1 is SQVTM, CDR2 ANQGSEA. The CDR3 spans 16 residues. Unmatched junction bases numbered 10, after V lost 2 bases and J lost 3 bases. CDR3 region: CSVEREGDRDYYGYTF. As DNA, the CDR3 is TGCAGCGTTGAACGAGAGGGGGACAGGGATTACTATGGCTACACCTTC.

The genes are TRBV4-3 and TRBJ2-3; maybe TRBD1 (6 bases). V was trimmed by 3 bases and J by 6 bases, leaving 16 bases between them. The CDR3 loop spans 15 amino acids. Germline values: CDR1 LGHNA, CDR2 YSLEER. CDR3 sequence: CASSQGTRGPDTQYF. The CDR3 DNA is TGCGCCAGCAGCCAGGGGACCAGGGGTCCCGATACGCAGTATTTT.

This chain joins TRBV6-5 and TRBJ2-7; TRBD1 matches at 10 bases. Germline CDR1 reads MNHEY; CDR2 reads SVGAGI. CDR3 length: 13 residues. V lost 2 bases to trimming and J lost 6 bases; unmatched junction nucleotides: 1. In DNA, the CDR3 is TGTGCCAGCAGTTACGGGACAGGGGTCGAGCAGTACTTC. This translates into CASSYGTGVEQYF.

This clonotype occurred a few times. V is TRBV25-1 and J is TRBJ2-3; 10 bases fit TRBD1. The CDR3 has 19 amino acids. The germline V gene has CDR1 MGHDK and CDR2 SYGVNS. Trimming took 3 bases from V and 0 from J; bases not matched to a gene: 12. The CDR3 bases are TGTGCCAGCAGTGAGGTCGGACAGGGGGAAACCACTAGCACAGATACGCAGTATTTT. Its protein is CASSEVGQGETTSTDTQYF. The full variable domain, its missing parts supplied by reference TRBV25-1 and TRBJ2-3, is EADIYQTPRYLVIGTGKKITLECSQTMGHDKMYWYQQDPGMELHLIHYSYGVNSTEKGDLSSESTVSRIRTEHFPLTLESARPSHTSQYLCASSEVGQGETTSTDTQYFGPGTRLTVL.

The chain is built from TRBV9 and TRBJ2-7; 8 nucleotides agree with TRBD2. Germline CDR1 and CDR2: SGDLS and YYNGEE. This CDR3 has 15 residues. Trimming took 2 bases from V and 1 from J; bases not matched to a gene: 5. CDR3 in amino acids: CASSVGLADSYEQYF. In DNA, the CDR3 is TGTGCCAGCAGCGTCGGACTAGCCGATTCCTACGAGCAGTACTTC.

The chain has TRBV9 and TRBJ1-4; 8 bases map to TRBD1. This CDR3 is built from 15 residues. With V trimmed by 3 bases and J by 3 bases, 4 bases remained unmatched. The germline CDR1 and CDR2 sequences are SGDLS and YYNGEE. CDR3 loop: CASSGGQGPNEKLFF. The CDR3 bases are TGTGCCAGCAGCGGCGGACAGGGCCCTAATGAAAAACTGTTTTTT.

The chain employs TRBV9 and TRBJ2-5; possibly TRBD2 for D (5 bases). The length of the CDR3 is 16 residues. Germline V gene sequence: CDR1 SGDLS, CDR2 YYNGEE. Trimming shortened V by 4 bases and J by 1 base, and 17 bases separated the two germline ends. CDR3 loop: CASSHNQAEPQETQYF. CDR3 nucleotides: TGTGCCAGCAGCCACAATCAAGCGGAGCCCCAAGAGACCCAGTACTTC.

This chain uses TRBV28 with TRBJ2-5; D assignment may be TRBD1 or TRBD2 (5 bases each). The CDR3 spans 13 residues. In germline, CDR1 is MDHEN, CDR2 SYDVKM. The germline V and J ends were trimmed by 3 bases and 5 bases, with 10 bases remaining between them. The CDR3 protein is CASSFAGSETQYF. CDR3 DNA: TGTGCCAGCAGTTTTGCAGGGAGCGAGACCCAGTACTTC.

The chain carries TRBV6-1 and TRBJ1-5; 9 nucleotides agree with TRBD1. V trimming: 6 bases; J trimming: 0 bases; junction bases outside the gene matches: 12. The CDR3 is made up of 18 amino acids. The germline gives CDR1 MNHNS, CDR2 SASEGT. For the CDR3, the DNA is TGTGCCAGCAGGGAGAAACAGGGGGCCCGCTATAGCAATCAGCCCCAGCATTTT. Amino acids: CASREKQGARYSNQPQHF.

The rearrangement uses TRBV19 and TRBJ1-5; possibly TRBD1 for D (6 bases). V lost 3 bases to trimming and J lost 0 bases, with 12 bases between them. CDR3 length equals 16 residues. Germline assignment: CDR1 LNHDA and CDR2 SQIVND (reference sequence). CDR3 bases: TGTGCCAGTAGTATGGCAGGGGTCGATAGCAATCAGCCCCAGCATTTT. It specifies CASSMAGVDSNQPQHF.

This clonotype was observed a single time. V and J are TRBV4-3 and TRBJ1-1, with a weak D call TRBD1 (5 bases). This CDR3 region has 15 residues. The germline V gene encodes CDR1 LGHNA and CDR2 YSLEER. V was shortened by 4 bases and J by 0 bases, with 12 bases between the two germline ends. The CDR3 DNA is TGCGCCAGCAGCCCCTCCGACAGTTTGAACACTGAAGCTTTCTTT. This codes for CASSPSDSLNTEAFF.

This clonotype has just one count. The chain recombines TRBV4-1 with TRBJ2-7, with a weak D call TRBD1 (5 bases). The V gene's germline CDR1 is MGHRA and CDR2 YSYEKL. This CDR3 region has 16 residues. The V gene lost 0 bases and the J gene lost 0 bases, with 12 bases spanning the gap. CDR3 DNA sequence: TGCGCCAGCAGCCAAGAAGGCAGGGAATACTCCTACGAGCAGTACTTC. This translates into CASSQEGREYSYEQYF.

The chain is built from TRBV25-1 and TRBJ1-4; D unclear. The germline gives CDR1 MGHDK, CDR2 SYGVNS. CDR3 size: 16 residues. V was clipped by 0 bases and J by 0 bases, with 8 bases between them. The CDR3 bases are TGTGCCAGCAGTGAATATGAGGTTGCAACTAATGAAAAACTGTTTTTT. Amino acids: CASSEYEVATNEKLFF.

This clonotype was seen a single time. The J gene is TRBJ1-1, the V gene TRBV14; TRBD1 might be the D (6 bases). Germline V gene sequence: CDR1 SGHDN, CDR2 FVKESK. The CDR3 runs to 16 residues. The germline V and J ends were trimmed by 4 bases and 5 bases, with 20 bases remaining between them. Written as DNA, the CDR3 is TGTGCCAGCAGCCTGTCGGTGGGGGGCAGAGGGACTGAAGCTTTCTTT. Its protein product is CASSLSVGGRGTEAFF.

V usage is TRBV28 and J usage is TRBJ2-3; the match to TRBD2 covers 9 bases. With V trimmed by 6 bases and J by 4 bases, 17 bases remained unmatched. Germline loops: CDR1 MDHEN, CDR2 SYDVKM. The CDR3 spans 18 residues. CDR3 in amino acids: CASSPIYRTSERADTQYF. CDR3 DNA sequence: TGTGCCAGCAGCCCCATATACCGGACTAGCGAAAGGGCAGATACGCAGTATTTT. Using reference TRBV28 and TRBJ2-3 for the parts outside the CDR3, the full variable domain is DVKVTQSSRYLVKRTGEKVFLECVQDMDHENMFWYRQDPGLGLRLIYFSYDVKMKEKGDIPEGYSVSREKKERFSLILESASTNQTSMYLCASSPIYRTSERADTQYFGPGTRLTVL.

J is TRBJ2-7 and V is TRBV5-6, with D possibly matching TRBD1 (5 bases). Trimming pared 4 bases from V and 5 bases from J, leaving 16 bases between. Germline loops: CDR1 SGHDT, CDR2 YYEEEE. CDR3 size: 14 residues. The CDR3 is CASSRPLAGHEQYF. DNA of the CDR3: TGTGCCAGCAGCCGCCCTCTTGCAGGGCACGAGCAGTACTTC.

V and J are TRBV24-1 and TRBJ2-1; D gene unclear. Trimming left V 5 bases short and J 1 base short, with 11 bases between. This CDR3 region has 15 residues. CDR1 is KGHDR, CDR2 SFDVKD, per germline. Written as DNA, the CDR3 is TGTGCCACCAGTGCCAACCACGTATCCTACAATGAGCAGTTCTTC. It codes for CATSANHVSYNEQFF.

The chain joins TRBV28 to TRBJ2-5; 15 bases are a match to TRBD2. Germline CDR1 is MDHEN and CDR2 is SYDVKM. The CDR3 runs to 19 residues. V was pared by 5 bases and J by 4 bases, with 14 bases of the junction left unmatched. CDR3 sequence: CASSTTGTSGRKGRETQYF. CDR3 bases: TGTGCCAGCAGTACAACCGGGACTAGCGGGAGGAAGGGGAGAGAGACCCAGTACTTC.